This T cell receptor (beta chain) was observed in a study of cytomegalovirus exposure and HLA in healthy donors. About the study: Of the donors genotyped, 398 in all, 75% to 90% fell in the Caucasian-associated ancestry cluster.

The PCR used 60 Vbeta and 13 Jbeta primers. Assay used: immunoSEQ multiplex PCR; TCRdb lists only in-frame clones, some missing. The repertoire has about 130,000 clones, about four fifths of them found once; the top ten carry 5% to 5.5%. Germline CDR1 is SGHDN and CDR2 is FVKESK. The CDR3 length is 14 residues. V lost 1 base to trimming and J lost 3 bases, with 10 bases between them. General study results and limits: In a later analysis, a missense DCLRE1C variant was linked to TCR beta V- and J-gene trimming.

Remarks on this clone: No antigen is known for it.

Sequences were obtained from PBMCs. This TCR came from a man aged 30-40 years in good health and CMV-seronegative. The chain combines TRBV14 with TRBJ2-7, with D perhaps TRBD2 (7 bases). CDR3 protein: CASSQVGGGYEQYF. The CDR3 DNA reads TGTGCCAGCAGCCAAGTAGGGGGGGGCTACGAGCAGTACTTC.